The 31 T cell receptor beta chains reported below all come from one sample, sequenced in a study of T cell responses to AZD1222 COVID-19 vaccine. Method: immunoSEQ multiplex PCR; TCRdb's copy keeps in-frame clones and lacks some. The profile shows around 140,000 clones, approximately 90% of them singletons. The sequenced sample was peripheral blood, obtained on day 0 of AZD1222 vaccination. Receptors were obtained from an adult in good health.

This clone was detected once. CDR3 protein: CASSHSGRVSYGYTF. As DNA, the CDR3 is TGTGCCAGCAGCCATAGCGGAAGGGTCAGCTATGGCTACACCTTC. The rearrangement links TRBV3-1 (or the pseudogene TRBV3-2) to TRBJ1-2, with D unresolved. V lost 3 bases to trimming and J lost 4 bases, with 15 bases between them. The CDR3 spans 15 residues. Germline CDR1 is LGHDT and CDR2 is YNNKEL (reference sequence).

The chain recombines TRBV14 with TRBJ2-5; possibly TRBD2 for D (6 bases). This CDR3 contains 15 residues. Trimming stripped 1 base from V and 1 base from J, with 10 bases between. Germline V gene data show CDR1 as SGHDN and CDR2 as FVKESK. CDR3 protein: CASSQVGLPQETQYF. The CDR3 DNA is TGTGCCAGCAGCCAAGTCGGACTACCCCAAGAGACCCAGTACTTC.

This clone has just one count. This rearrangement joins TRBV15 to TRBJ2-3; no definite D call. The CDR3 runs to 14 residues. The germline V gene has CDR1 LNHNV and CDR2 YYDKDF (reference sequence). With 1 base removed from V and 1 base from J, the gap between germline ends came to 6 bases. CDR3 DNA sequence: TGTGCCACCAGCAGAGGTGGTGGCACAGATACGCAGTATTTT. The encoded protein is CATSRGGGTDTQYF.

The rearrangement joins TRBV5-6 to TRBJ1-6; D perhaps matches TRBD1 (5 bases). The V gene lost 0 bases and the J gene lost 10 bases, with 11 bases spanning the gap. Germline CDR1 is SGHDT and CDR2 is YYEEEE. This CDR3 contains 14 residues. CDR3 amino acids: CASSLVAGTSPLHF. The CDR3 coding sequence is TGTGCCAGCAGCTTGGTCGCAGGGACCTCACCCCTCCACTTT.

V gene TRBV28 combines with J gene TRBJ1-1, with D uncertain. Trimming cost V 5 bases and J 0 bases, with 16 bases left between them. Germline loops: CDR1 MDHEN, CDR2 SYDVKM. The CDR3 spans 16 residues. The CDR3 DNA reads TGTGCCAGCAGTGCGCCTGGACGGAACTTGAACACTGAAGCTTTCTTT. As protein: CASSAPGRNLNTEAFF.

The sample holds one count of this clone. Here the CDR3 reads CSASSVAVEAFF. CDR3 nucleotides: TGCAGTGCTAGTTCGGTGGCGGTTGAAGCTTTCTTT. The chain recombines TRBV20-1 with TRBJ1-1; D ambiguous. The V gene lost 3 bases and the J gene lost 7 bases, with 12 bases spanning the gap. The CDR3 has 12 residues. CDR1 is DFQATT, CDR2 SNEGSKA, per germline (reference sequence).

This sequence joins TRBV15 and TRBJ2-1, with D maybe TRBD1 (6 bases). This CDR3 spans 14 amino acids. CDR1 LNHNV and CDR2 YYDKDF come from the germline V gene (reference sequence). V was cut by 0 bases and J by 10 bases, with 13 bases left in between. The CDR3 loop reads CATSREEGVREQFF. The CDR3, as DNA: TGTGCCACCAGCAGAGAAGAGGGGGTTAGGGAGCAGTTCTTC.

The gene calls are TRBV23-1 and TRBJ1-4; no definite D call. TRBV23-1 is labeled an ORF, and its function is uncertain. V gave up 5 bases and J gave up 8 bases, with 9 bases separating them. This CDR3 is built from 12 residues. CDR3 protein: CASSALEEKLFF. CDR3 DNA sequence: TGCGCCAGCAGTGCTTTGGAGGAAAAACTGTTTTTT.

The chain recombines TRBV9 with TRBJ1-1; TRBD1 is a possible D gene (5 bases). With 7 bases removed from V and 1 base from J, the gap between germline ends came to 11 bases. Germline V gene sequence: CDR1 SGDLS, CDR2 YYNGEE. CDR3 length equals 13 residues. Written as DNA, the CDR3 is TGTGCCAGCTCCTGGGGGGAGAACACTGAAGCTTTCTTT. Translation gives CASSWGENTEAFF.

As to this clone: Other DNA sequences within the sample encode an identical CDR3. The rearrangement joins TRBV18 to TRBJ1-6, with D possibly TRBD1 on 5 matching bases. The CDR3 is made up of 14 amino acids. V lost 3 bases, J lost 5 bases, and 8 bases lay in between. Germline loops: CDR1 KGHSH, CDR2 LQKENI. The CDR3 here is CASSPDRDNSPLHF. CDR3 nucleotides: TGTGCCAGCTCACCCGACAGAGATAATTCACCCCTCCACTTT.

This sequence joins TRBV12-3 or TRBV12-4 and TRBJ2-1; tentative D call: TRBD1 (5 bases). The CDR3 runs 13 residues. The V end lost 7 bases, the J end lost 4 bases, and 11 bases lay between the germline ends. The CDR3, as DNA: TGTGCCAGCAACCCCCCAGGGTACAATGAGCAGTTCTTC. It is translated as CASNPPGYNEQFF.

The V call is TRBV14, the J call TRBJ2-7; D remains unclear. The germline CDR1 and CDR2 sequences are SGHDN and FVKESK. Deletions cut 4 bases from V and 7 bases from J, with 11 bases between. This CDR3 has 12 amino acids. The CDR3 is CASSPGPREQYF. As DNA, the CDR3 is TGTGCCAGCAGCCCGGGTCCGCGGGAGCAGTACTTC.

V gene TRBV3-1 (or the pseudogene TRBV3-2) combines with J gene TRBJ1-2; D gene unclear. The CDR3 sequence is 11 residues long. V was cut by 0 bases and J by 8 bases, with 4 bases left in between. CDR1 is LGHDT and CDR2 is YNNKEL in the germline V gene (reference sequence). Here the CDR3 DNA reads TGTGCCAGCAGCCAAGAACGCGGCTACACCTTC. Translated: CASSQERGYTF.

This clone was recorded once. CDR3 DNA sequence: TGTGCCACTACGCGACGTACTAGCACAGATACGCAGTATTTT. Its translation: CATTRRTSTDTQYF. This sequence joins TRBV10-3 and TRBJ2-3; D call uncertain. Germline assignment: CDR1 ENHRY and CDR2 SYGVKD. The CDR3 sequence is 14 residues long. Trimming removed 10 bases at V and 0 bases at J, with 14 bases between.

The sample holds a few counts of this clone. This chain joins TRBV27 and TRBJ1-6; D unclear. CDR1 and CDR2 (germline): MNHEY, SMNVEV (reference sequence). The CDR3 length is 15 residues. The germline V and J ends were trimmed by 0 bases and 2 bases, with 5 bases remaining between them. The CDR3 region has the DNA TGTGCCAGCAGTTTATCAGGGACCTATAATTCACCCCTCCACTTT. It is translated as CASSLSGTYNSPLHF.

The rearrangement uses TRBV15 and TRBJ2-1, with 9 bases lining up with TRBD2. There are 16 residues in the CDR3. Germline V gives CDR1 LNHNV, CDR2 YYDKDF (reference sequence). The V and J ends lost 2 bases and 2 bases, in that order; junction bases with no gene match: 4. The CDR3 loop is CATSRSTSGTYNEQFF. CDR3 coding DNA: TGTGCCACCAGCAGATCGACTAGCGGAACCTACAATGAGCAGTTCTTC.

The sample holds one count of this clone. J is TRBJ1-1 and V is TRBV3-1 (or the pseudogene TRBV3-2), with unresolved D. Germline V CDR1 and CDR2: LGHDT, YNNKEL (reference sequence). The CDR3 spans 14 residues. The V gene lost 2 bases and the J gene lost 5 bases, with 12 bases spanning the gap. The CDR3 DNA follows: TGTGCCAGCAGCCAACCTTCCGGTGGGACTGAAGCTTTCTTT. Translation gives CASSQPSGGTEAFF.

This clone is a singleton in its sample. This sequence joins TRBV28 and TRBJ1-4; D uncertain. The CDR3 contains 14 residues. V was pared by 6 bases and J by 8 bases, with 16 bases between. Germline values: CDR1 MDHEN, CDR2 SYDVKM. The CDR3 reads CASSSSREGEKLFF. The CDR3 DNA follows: TGTGCCAGCAGCTCATCCCGGGAGGGAGAAAAACTGTTTTTT.

A single count supports this clone. V gene TRBV19 combines with J gene TRBJ1-1; D is unresolved. Trimming stripped 3 bases from V and 0 bases from J, with 14 bases between. Germline V gene data show CDR1 as LNHDA and CDR2 as SQIVND (reference sequence). CDR3 length: 16 residues. CDR3 nucleotide sequence: TGTGCCAGTAGTATCCGCGGTGGATCCATGAACACTGAAGCTTTCTTT. It codes for CASSIRGGSMNTEAFF.

J is TRBJ2-6 and V is TRBV4-2, with TRBD1 matching over 10 bases. The CDR3 extends over 18 amino acids. Losses at the gene ends were 8 bases for V and 0 bases for J; bases not matched to a gene: 10. Germline V gene sequence: CDR1 LGHNA, CDR2 YNFKEQ. The CDR3 protein is CASGTPGQGISGANVLTF. The DNA for the CDR3 is TGTGCCAGCGGAACCCCGGGACAGGGGATCTCTGGGGCCAACGTCCTGACTTTC.

The chain is built from TRBV2 and TRBJ2-1, with 11 bases aligning to TRBD2. The CDR3 covers 15 residues. Per germline, CDR1 SNHLY and CDR2 FYNNEI. J was trimmed by 9 bases and V by 4 bases; bases with no gene match: 8. The CDR3, as DNA: TGTGCCAGCAGTGTTGAGACTAGCGGGAAACTTGAGCAGTTCTTC. Translation gives CASSVETSGKLEQFF.

This clone was seen only a few times. This chain links TRBV6-5 with TRBJ2-5; D unresolved. The CDR3 loop spans 15 amino acids. V lost 5 bases and J lost 0, with 13 bases in between. The germline V gene has CDR1 MNHEY and CDR2 SVGAGI. The CDR3 here is CASSRRGQYQETQYF. Here the CDR3 DNA reads TGTGCCAGCAGTCGCCGAGGCCAGTACCAAGAGACCCAGTACTTC.

The sample holds one count of this clone. The chain links TRBV6-5 to TRBJ1-5; D not certain. V lost 8 bases to trimming and J lost 2 bases, with 13 bases between them. The CDR3 has 14 amino acids. CDR1 is MNHEY, CDR2 SVGAGI, per germline. The CDR3 sequence is CASRHVGGNQPQHF. CDR3 nucleotides: TGTGCCAGCCGGCACGTTGGTGGCAATCAGCCCCAGCATTTT.

The J gene is TRBJ2-3, the V gene TRBV10-2, with 10 bases that match TRBD2. CDR3 size: 14 residues. The trim removed 8 bases at V and 8 bases at J, leaving 10 bases unmatched. Germline-derived CDR1 and CDR2 are WSHSY and SAAADI. The CDR3: CASSRTSGTLTQYF. The CDR3 region has the DNA TGCGCCAGCTCAAGGACTAGCGGTACGCTTACGCAGTATTTT.

The V gene is TRBV6-5, the J gene TRBJ2-7, with D hard to call. The CDR3 consists of 14 residues. Between the trimmed V and J ends, which lost 6 bases and 1 base, there was a span of 13 bases. CDR1 and CDR2 (germline): MNHEY, SVGAGI. The CDR3 here is CASSSNKPSYEQYF. The DNA for the CDR3 is TGTGCCAGCAGCTCAAACAAGCCTTCCTACGAGCAGTACTTC.

This rearrangement joins TRBV19 to TRBJ1-6; 9 nucleotides agree with TRBD1. The CDR3 is 14 residues long. Germline CDR1 is LNHDA and CDR2 is SQIVND (reference sequence). V was clipped by 7 bases and J by 7 bases; unmatched bases: 5. CDR3 in amino acids: CASTRDRVNSPLHF. DNA for the CDR3: TGTGCCAGTACCCGGGACAGGGTAAATTCACCCCTCCACTTT.

The V and J genes are TRBV3-1 (or the pseudogene TRBV3-2) and TRBJ2-3, with D perhaps matching TRBD1 or TRBD2 (6 bases each). The length of the CDR3 is 17 residues. The germline gives CDR1 LGHDT, CDR2 YNNKEL (reference sequence). V was cut by 5 bases and J by 0 bases, with 18 bases left in between. CDR3 sequence (DNA): TGTGCCAGCAGCGCGGCCCGAGGGGGGAAGAGCACAGATACGCAGTATTTT. Translating it yields CASSAARGGKSTDTQYF.

The chain couples TRBV27 to TRBJ2-2; 8 bases fit TRBD1. From germline, CDR1 is MNHEY and CDR2 SMNVEV (reference sequence). Trimming removed 10 bases from V and 4 bases from J; junction bases left unmatched: 11. CDR3 length equals 15 residues. The CDR3 reads CATSTTGVTTGELFF. The CDR3 DNA reads TGTGCCACCTCGACGACAGGGGTCACCACCGGGGAGCTGTTTTTT.

The V gene is TRBV6-5, the J gene TRBJ1-1; D is possibly TRBD1 (6 bases). V gave up 0 bases and J gave up 4 bases, with 9 bases separating them. The CDR3 runs to 14 residues. Germline CDR1 is MNHEY and CDR2 is SVGAGI. The CDR3 loop reads CASSYSGTSTEAFF. DNA for the CDR3: TGTGCCAGCAGTTACTCCGGGACATCCACTGAAGCTTTCTTT.

The chain carries TRBV3-1 (or the pseudogene TRBV3-2) and TRBJ2-5; 11 bases align to TRBD2. The CDR3 has 14 residues. V was clipped by 8 bases and J by 4 bases; unmatched bases: 6. Germline values: CDR1 LGHDT, CDR2 YNNKEL (reference sequence). The CDR3 DNA sequence: TGTGCCAGCCTGCTAGCGGGGGGTTTAGAGACCCAGTACTTC. Its translation is CASLLAGGLETQYF.

This clone was picked up a small number of times. This sequence joins TRBV21-1 and TRBJ1-2. TRBV21-1 is a pseudogene. The CDR3 is 13 amino acids. The CDR3 DNA reads TGTGCCAGCAGCAAAACGAGGGGTGGCGGCTACACCTTC. This codes for CASSKTRGGGYTF.